These 27 T cell receptor beta chains originate from one sample sequenced in a study of blood T cell repertoires in COVID-19. Sequencing was performed with immunoSEQ multiplex PCR; in TCRdb, only in-frame clones are kept and a portion is missing. Of 250,000 to 300,000 clones in the sample, 70% to 90% were seen once. Sequenced input: peripheral blood. The receptors were gathered from a woman in her sixties with acute or convalescent COVID-19.

The rearrangement links TRBV5-1 to TRBJ2-7; TRBD2 agrees at 12 bases. Per germline, CDR1 SGHRS and CDR2 YFSETQ. The CDR3 runs 15 residues. The V gene end was trimmed by 6 bases and the J gene end by 5 bases; junction bases not matched to a gene: 9. In nucleotides, the CDR3 is TGCGCCAGCACCCCGACTAGCGGGAGTTCCCACGAGCAGTACTTC. Translation gives CASTPTSGSSHEQYF.

The chain employs TRBV7-2 and TRBJ2-3, with TRBD2 identical over 8 bases. J was trimmed by 5 bases and V by 1 base; bases with no gene match: 5. Germline V lookup: CDR1 SGHTA, CDR2 FQGNSA. The CDR3 is made up of 15 amino acids. In nucleotides, the CDR3 is TGTGCCAGCAGCTTAGAAACGGGGGGGGGAGATACGCAGTATTTT. Translating gives CASSLETGGGDTQYF.

The rearrangement uses TRBV5-1 and TRBJ1-2, with unresolved D. The V and J ends lost 0 bases and 5 bases respectively, with 8 bases between them. In germline, CDR1 is SGHRS, CDR2 YFSETQ. The CDR3 runs 13 residues. The CDR3 nucleotides are TGCGCCAGCAGCTTGGATGGGAGGTATGGCTACACCTTC. It translates to CASSLDGRYGYTF.

A remark on this clone: This same CDR3 is encoded by further DNA sequences in the sample. This chain joins TRBV25-1 and TRBJ1-3; D is uncertain. CDR1 and CDR2 from the germline V gene are MGHDK and SYGVNS. V lost 3 bases and J 0 bases, leaving 9 bases between the germline ends. There are 15 residues in the CDR3. The CDR3 DNA reads as TGTGCCAGCAGTGATACTGGGAGCTCTGGAAACACCATATATTTT. Protein: CASSDTGSSGNTIYF.

The genes are TRBV5-1 and TRBJ1-6; 7 positions agree with TRBD1. After removal of 6 bases from V and 9 bases from J, the junction contained 9 bases not matched to a gene. The germline CDR1 and CDR2 sequences are SGHRS and YFSETQ. The CDR3 totals 14 residues. CDR3 in DNA: TGCGCCAGCACTTCCCGGGACAGCGCTTCACCCCTCCACTTT. Protein: CASTSRDSASPLHF.

The rearrangement links TRBV6-2 or TRBV6-3 to TRBJ2-5; 8 bases fit TRBD2. The CDR3 loop spans 16 amino acids. The germline CDR1 and CDR2 sequences are MNHEY and SVGEGT. After removal of 3 bases from V and 1 base from J, the junction contained 7 bases not matched to a gene. For the CDR3, the DNA is TGTGCCAGCAGTTATCACAGCGGGGGCCCCCAAGAGACCCAGTACTTC. Encoded protein: CASSYHSGGPQETQYF.

The V call is TRBV5-1, the J call TRBJ1-2; D is possibly TRBD1 (5 bases). CDR3 size: 15 residues. CDR1 is SGHRS and CDR2 is YFSETQ in the germline V gene. Trimming took 4 bases from V and 0 from J, leaving 13 bases between them. The CDR3 sequence is CASSLAAGANYGYTF. DNA of the CDR3: TGCGCCAGCAGCCTAGCCGCGGGGGCTAACTATGGCTACACCTTC.

In this sample, this clone turned up a few times. The V gene is TRBV10-3, the J gene TRBJ2-7, with 8 positions matching TRBD1. The CDR3 has 13 residues. Germline V gives CDR1 ENHRY, CDR2 SYGVKD. J was trimmed by 4 bases and V by 7 bases; bases with no gene match: 6. The CDR3 loop is CAIMDRESYEQYF. CDR3 bases: TGTGCCATCATGGACAGGGAGTCATACGAGCAGTACTTC.

The chain links TRBV3-1 (or the pseudogene TRBV3-2) to TRBJ2-3, with TRBD2 identical over 7 bases. The CDR3 totals 16 residues. V gave up 5 bases and J gave up 5 bases; unmatched junction bases: 13. The germline V gene has CDR1 LGHDT and CDR2 YNNKEL (reference sequence). For the CDR3, the DNA is TGTGCCAGCAGCTCAAGACGGGGAGGGCCGCTAGATACGCAGTATTTT. Encoded protein: CASSSRRGGPLDTQYF.

Here the CDR3 DNA reads TGTGCCAGCACCCCGCTGGGGGGGGCCGGTCAAGAGACCCAGTACTTC. Translating gives CASTPLGGAGQETQYF. The gene calls are TRBV25-1 and TRBJ2-5, with D perhaps TRBD2 (7 bases). In germline, CDR1 is MGHDK, CDR2 SYGVNS. The CDR3 runs 16 residues. Deletions cut 7 bases from V and 2 bases from J, with 20 bases between.

This rearrangement joins TRBV18 to TRBJ1-3, with D possibly being TRBD1 (5 bases). Germline V lookup: CDR1 KGHSH, CDR2 LQKENI. The V end lost 3 bases, the J end lost 4 bases, and 16 bases lay between the germline ends. There are 16 residues in the CDR3. CDR3 nucleotides: TGTGCCAGCTCACCCATAGAGGGACTACACGGAAACACCATATATTTT. This translates into CASSPIEGLHGNTIYF. Based on the CDR3 plus reference TRBV18 and TRBJ1-3, the full variable domain is NAGVMQNPRHLVRRRGQEARLRCSPMKGHSHVYWYRQLPEEGLKFMVYLQKENIIDESGMPKERFSAEFPKEGPSILRIQQVVRGDSAAYFCASSPIEGLHGNTIYFGEGSWLTVV.

The rearrangement links TRBV7-2 to TRBJ1-4, with D possibly TRBD1 on 5 matching bases. This CDR3 is built from 14 residues. V was cut by 5 bases and J by 4 bases, with 11 bases left in between. Germline V lookup: CDR1 SGHTA, CDR2 FQGNSA. Here the CDR3 reads CASSQTEFNEKLFF. The CDR3 DNA reads TGTGCCAGCAGCCAGACAGAGTTTAATGAAAAACTGTTTTTT.

The CDR3, as DNA: TGTGCCAGCACCCCCGGGGGACTAGGCGTCGGAGAGCAGTTCTTC. It translates to CASTPGGLGVGEQFF. This rearrangement joins TRBV9 to TRBJ2-1, with 8 positions matching TRBD2. The CDR3 spans 15 residues. Germline CDR1 and CDR2: SGDLS and YYNGEE. Trimming removed 6 bases from V and 10 bases from J; junction bases left unmatched: 15.

The chain carries TRBV27 and TRBJ1-3, with 8 bases lining up with TRBD1. The CDR3 sequence is 15 residues long. Trimming at V came to 5 bases and at J to 2 bases, leaving 5 bases not matched to a gene. The germline V gene encodes CDR1 MNHEY and CDR2 SMNVEV (reference sequence). In nucleotides, the CDR3 is TGTGCCAGCAGTCGCCGGACAGGGACTGGAAACACCATATATTTT. This translates into CASSRRTGTGNTIYF.

The chain recombines TRBV7-6 with TRBJ1-3, with 8 bases matching TRBD1. Germline V gene lookup returns CDR1 SGHVS and CDR2 FNYEAQ. V shed 1 base, J shed 4 bases, and the junction held 3 bases outside the gene matches. The CDR3 is 15 amino acids. CDR3 in amino acids: CASSLGTGFGNTIYF. The CDR3 region has the DNA TGTGCCAGCAGCTTAGGGACAGGGTTCGGAAACACCATATATTTT.

This sequence joins TRBV6-2 or TRBV6-3 and TRBJ2-5, with 7 bases that match TRBD2. Germline trimming cut 3 bases from V and 10 bases from J; bases unmatched to any gene: 5. The germline gives CDR1 MNHEY, CDR2 SVGEGT. The CDR3 length is 12 residues. The CDR3 DNA reads as TGTGCCAGCAGTTATTCGAGCGGGATCCAGTACTTC. It codes for CASSYSSGIQYF.

This chain uses TRBV29-1 with TRBJ2-5, with D possibly matching TRBD1 (5 bases). V lost 3 bases and J 6 bases, leaving 11 bases between the germline ends. Germline V gene sequence: CDR1 SQVTM, CDR2 ANQGSEA. CDR3 size: 12 residues. The DNA for the CDR3 is TGCAGCGTTGAGGTGGGGCGGAAGACCCAGTACTTC. As protein: CSVEVGRKTQYF.

The DNA of the CDR3 is TGTGCCAGCAGTATTCCCTCCCCCCCAGCTGAAGCTTTCTTT. It is translated as CASSIPSPPAEAFF. The rearrangement uses TRBV6-2 or TRBV6-3 and TRBJ1-1; D unclear. Germline values: CDR1 MNHEY, CDR2 SVGEGT. The CDR3 spans 14 residues. V was pared by 5 bases and J by 6 bases, with 16 bases between.

This sequence joins TRBV18 and TRBJ1-3; TRBD1 agrees at 8 bases. The CDR3 is 15 amino acids. Germline lookup yields CDR1 KGHSH and CDR2 LQKENI. The V and J ends lost 3 bases and 1 base, in that order; junction bases with no gene match: 2. The CDR3 coding sequence is TGTGCCAGCTCACCGACAGGGGTATCTGGAAACACCATATATTTT. Amino acids: CASSPTGVSGNTIYF.

This rearrangement joins TRBV7-2 to TRBJ2-1, with D possibly being TRBD2 (6 bases). There are 13 residues in the CDR3. V shed 5 bases and J shed 9 bases, with 14 bases lying between them. Germline V lookup: CDR1 SGHTA, CDR2 FQGNSA. DNA for the CDR3: TGTGCCAGCAGCCGACCAGCGGGCCTTGAGCAGTTCTTC. This encodes CASSRPAGLEQFF. The full variable domain, its missing parts supplied by reference TRBV7-2 and TRBJ2-1, is GAGVSQSPSNKVTEKGKDVELRCDPISGHTALYWYRQSLGQGLEFLIYFQGNSAPDKSGLPSDRFSAERTGGSVSTLTIQRTQQEDSAVYLCASSRPAGLEQFFGPGTRLTVL.

This clone was seen once. V and J are TRBV6-2 or TRBV6-3 and TRBJ2-5, with 8 positions matching TRBD2. Germline CDR1 and CDR2: MNHEY and SVGEGT. The CDR3 length is 12 residues. Trimming took 6 bases from V and 5 from J; bases not matched to a gene: 2. CDR3 in DNA: TGTGCCAGCAGCGGGAGGGGGGAGACCCAGTACTTC. This translates into CASSGRGETQYF.

The chain has TRBV9 and TRBJ2-7; TRBD1 agrees at 7 bases. The CDR3 sequence is 15 residues long. Looked up from germline, CDR1 is SGDLS and CDR2 is YYNGEE. V gave up 2 bases and J gave up 0 bases; unmatched junction bases: 5. CDR3 sequence reads: CASSVSGQPSYEQYF. CDR3 in DNA: TGTGCCAGCAGCGTTTCGGGACAGCCCTCCTACGAGCAGTACTTC.

This clone was recorded only once. The chain couples TRBV10-3 to TRBJ2-7; D might be TRBD2 (6 bases). The CDR3 runs 14 residues. V gave up 7 bases and J gave up 0 bases, with 13 bases separating them. Germline V gene lookup returns CDR1 ENHRY and CDR2 SYGVKD. The CDR3: CAINGDLSSYEQYF. The CDR3, as DNA: TGTGCCATCAATGGGGACTTGAGCTCCTACGAGCAGTACTTC.

The J gene is TRBJ2-1, the V gene TRBV6-6; 11 bases align to TRBD2. The length of the CDR3 is 17 residues. Germline values: CDR1 MNHNY, CDR2 SVGAGI (reference sequence). Germline trimming cut 5 bases from V and 8 bases from J; bases unmatched to any gene: 14. The CDR3 DNA reads TGTGCCAGCAGTCCTGTAGCGGGAGGGCCAGCTTTCGATGAGCAGTTCTTC. It codes for CASSPVAGGPAFDEQFF.

This chain links TRBV12-2 with TRBJ2-1; the table's TRBD2 call for D was not verified on the DNA. TRBV12-2 corresponds to a pseudogene. The CDR3 spans 16 residues. CDR3 in DNA: TGTGCAAGTCGCTTAATTGACGGGGACTCCTACAATGAGCAGTTCTTC. Protein sequence: CASRLIDGDSYNEQFF.

This chain joins TRBV24-1 and TRBJ2-7; tentatively, D is TRBD1 (5 bases). Germline values: CDR1 KGHDR, CDR2 SFDVKD. V shed 3 bases and J shed 6 bases, with 11 bases lying between them. CDR3 length equals 13 residues. The CDR3 DNA is TGTGCCACCAGTGATGCAGGGAAGGGCGAGCAGTACTTC. Translating gives CATSDAGKGEQYF.

This clone was seen more than once but under ten times. This rearrangement joins TRBV6-1 to TRBJ2-2; D is uncertain. This CDR3 is 16 amino acids long. Germline V gives CDR1 MNHNS, CDR2 SASEGT. V lost 4 bases to trimming and J lost 0 bases, with 12 bases between them. CDR3 sequence reads: CASSVNDWSNTGELFF. The CDR3 nucleotides read TGTGCCAGCAGTGTTAACGACTGGTCGAACACCGGGGAGCTGTTTTTT.